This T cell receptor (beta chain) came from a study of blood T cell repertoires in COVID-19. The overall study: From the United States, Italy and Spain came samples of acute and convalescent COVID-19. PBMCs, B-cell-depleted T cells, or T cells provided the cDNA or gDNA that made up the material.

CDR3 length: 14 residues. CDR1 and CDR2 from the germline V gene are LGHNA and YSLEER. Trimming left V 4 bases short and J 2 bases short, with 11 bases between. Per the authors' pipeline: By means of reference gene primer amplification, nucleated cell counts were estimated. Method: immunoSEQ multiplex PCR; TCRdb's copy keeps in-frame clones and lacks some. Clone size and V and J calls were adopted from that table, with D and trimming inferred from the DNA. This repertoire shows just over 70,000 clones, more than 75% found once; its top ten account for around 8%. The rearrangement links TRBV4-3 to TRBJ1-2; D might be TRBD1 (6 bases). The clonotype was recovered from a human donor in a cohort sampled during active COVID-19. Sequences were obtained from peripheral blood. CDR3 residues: CASSREDSNYGYTF. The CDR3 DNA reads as TGCGCCAGCAGCCGAGAGGACAGCAACTATGGCTACACCTTC.